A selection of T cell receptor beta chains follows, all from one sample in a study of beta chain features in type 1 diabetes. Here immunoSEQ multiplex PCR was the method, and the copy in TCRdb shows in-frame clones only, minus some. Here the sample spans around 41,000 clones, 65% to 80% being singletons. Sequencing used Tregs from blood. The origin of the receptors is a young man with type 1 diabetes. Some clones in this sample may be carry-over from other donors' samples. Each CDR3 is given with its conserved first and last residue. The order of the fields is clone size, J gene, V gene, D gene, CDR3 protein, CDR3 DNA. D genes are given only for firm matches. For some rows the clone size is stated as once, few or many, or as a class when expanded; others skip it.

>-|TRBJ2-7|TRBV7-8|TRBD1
CASSSTRPTGTGPSEQYF
TGTGCCAGCAGCTCAACGCGACCTACCGGGACAGGGCCGAGCGAGCAGTACTTC
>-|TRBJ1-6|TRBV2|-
CASRFQDRNNSPLHF
TGTGCCAGCAGATTTCAAGACAGAAATAATTCACCCCTCCACTTT
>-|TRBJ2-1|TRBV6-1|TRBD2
CASSGATSGRNEQFF
TGTGCCAGCAGTGGCGCGACTAGCGGGAGGAATGAGCAGTTCTTC
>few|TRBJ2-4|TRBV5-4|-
CASSRRGLAKNIQYF
TGTGCCAGCAGCAGACGGGGGTTAGCCAAAAACATTCAGTACTTC
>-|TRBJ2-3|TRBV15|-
CATSIDQRSTDTQYF
TGTGCCACCAGCATAGACCAGCGGAGCACAGATACGCAGTATTTT
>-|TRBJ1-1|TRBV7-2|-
CASSPTVLNTEAFF
TGTGCCAGCAGCCCGACAGTACTGAACACTGAAGCTTTCTTT
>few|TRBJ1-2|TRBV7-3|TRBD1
CASSLDGQGVPYGYTF
TGTGCCAGCAGCTTAGACGGGCAGGGGGTCCCCTATGGCTACACCTTC
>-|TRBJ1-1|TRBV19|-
CASSISEQFNAFF
TGTGCCAGTAGTATAAGTGAACAGTTCAATGCTTTCTTT
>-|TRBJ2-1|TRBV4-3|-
CASSRGALGYTEQFF
TGCGCCAGCAGCCGTGGGGCCCTAGGGTATACTGAGCAGTTCTTC
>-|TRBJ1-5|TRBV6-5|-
CASSYGKEGNQPQHF
TGTGCCAGCAGTTACGGGAAGGAGGGGAATCAGCCCCAGCATTTT
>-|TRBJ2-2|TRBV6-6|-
CASSYSQFTGELFF
TGTGCCAGCAGTTACTCGCAGTTCACCGGGGAGCTGTTTTTT
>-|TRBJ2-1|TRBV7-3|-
CASICGEQFF
TGTGCCAGCATCTGCGGTGAGCAGTTCTTC
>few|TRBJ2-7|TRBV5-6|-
CASSLPGWHEQYF
TGTGCCAGCAGCTTGCCGGGTTGGCACGAGCAGTACTTC
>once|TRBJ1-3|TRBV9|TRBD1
CASSVGDRDWGTIYF
TGTGCCAGCAGCGTAGGAGACAGGGACTGGGGCACCATATATTTT
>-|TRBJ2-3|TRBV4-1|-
CASSLTVRDTQYF
TGCGCCAGCAGCCTCACCGTCCGGGATACGCAGTATTTT
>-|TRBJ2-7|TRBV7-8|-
CASSHRRSSYEQYF
TGTGCCAGCAGCCACCGTAGGAGCTCCTACGAGCAGTACTTC
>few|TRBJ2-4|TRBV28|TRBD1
CASSQGAQAKNIQYF
TGTGCCAGCAGTCAGGGGGCCCAAGCCAAAAACATTCAGTACTTC
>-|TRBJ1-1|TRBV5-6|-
CASSLVQMNTEAFF
TGTGCCAGCAGCTTAGTACAGATGAACACTGAAGCTTTCTTT
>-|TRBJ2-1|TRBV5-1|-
CASSGPSGNEQFF
TGCGCCAGCAGCGGGCCGTCGGGGAATGAGCAGTTCTTC
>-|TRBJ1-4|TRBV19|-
CASSIGRFREKLFF
TGTGCCAGTAGTATAGGCCGTTTCCGGGAAAAACTGTTTTTT
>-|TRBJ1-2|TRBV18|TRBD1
CASSPLGQGISGYTF
TGTGCCAGCTCACCACTGGGACAGGGGATTTCTGGCTACACCTTC
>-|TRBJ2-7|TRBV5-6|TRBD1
CASSWDRENEQYF
TGTGCCAGCAGTTGGGACAGGGAAAACGAGCAGTACTTC
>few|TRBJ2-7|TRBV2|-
CASSVRQSYEQYF
TGTGCCAGCAGTGTGAGACAGAGCTACGAGCAGTACTTC
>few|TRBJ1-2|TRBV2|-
CAGTVGQGYGYTF
TGTGCCGGCACAGTCGGGCAGGGCTATGGCTACACCTTC
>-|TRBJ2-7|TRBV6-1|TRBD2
CASSANPGRAFYEQYF
TGTGCCAGCAGTGCCAACCCGGGGAGGGCGTTCTACGAGCAGTACTTC
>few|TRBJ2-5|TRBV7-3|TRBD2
CASSARGGGGETQYF
TGTGCCAGCAGCGCCCGCGGGGGGGGCGGGGAGACCCAGTACTTC
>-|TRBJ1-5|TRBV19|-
CASRKAGNQPQHF
TGTGCCAGTAGGAAAGCGGGAAATCAGCCCCAGCATTTT
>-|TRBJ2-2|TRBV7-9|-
CASSLNPANTGELFF
TGTGCCAGCAGCTTAAATCCGGCGAACACCGGGGAGCTGTTTTTT
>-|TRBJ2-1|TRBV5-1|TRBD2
CASSLSPSGAYNEQFF
TGCGCCAGCAGCTTGTCGCCTAGCGGGGCCTACAATGAGCAGTTCTTC
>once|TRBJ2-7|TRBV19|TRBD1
CASSTGQWYEQYF
TGTGCCAGTAGTACGGGACAGTGGTACGAGCAGTACTTC
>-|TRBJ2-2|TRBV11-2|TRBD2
CASSFSGGAPTGELFF
TGTGCCAGCAGCTTTAGCGGGGGGGCTCCGACCGGGGAGCTGTTTTTT
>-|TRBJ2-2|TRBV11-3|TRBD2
CASSRGDTGELFF
TGTGCCAGCAGCCGGGGGGATACCGGGGAGCTGTTTTTT
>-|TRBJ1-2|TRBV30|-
CAWSGLPGYGYTF
TGTGCCTGGAGTGGTCTGCCGGGCTATGGCTACACCTTC
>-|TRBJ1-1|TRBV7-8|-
CASSKRIGGTEAFF
TGTGCCAGCAGCAAAAGGATAGGAGGGACTGAAGCTTTCTTT
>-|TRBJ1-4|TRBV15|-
CATSRGRQVNEKLFF
TGTGCCACCAGCAGAGGTCGGCAGGTTAATGAAAAACTGTTTTTT
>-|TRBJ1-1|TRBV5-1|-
CASSSGWGESNTEAFF
TGCGCCAGCAGCTCGGGTTGGGGGGAATCGAACACTGAAGCTTTCTTT
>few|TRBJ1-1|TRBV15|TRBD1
CATSREQGASTEAFF
TGTGCCACCAGCAGGGAACAGGGGGCGAGCACTGAAGCTTTCTTT
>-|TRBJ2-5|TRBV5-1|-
CASSLGHLREETQYF
TGCGCCAGCAGCTTGGGACACCTTCGAGAGGAGACCCAGTACTTC
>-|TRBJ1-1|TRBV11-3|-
CASSPETGAEAFF
TGTGCCAGCAGCCCGGAAACGGGGGCTGAAGCTTTCTTT
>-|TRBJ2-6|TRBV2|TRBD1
CASSETIQGAPGANVLTF
TGTGCCAGCAGTGAAACAATCCAGGGGGCGCCTGGGGCCAACGTCCTGACTTTC
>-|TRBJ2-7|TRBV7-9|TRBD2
CASSVGRLAFSEQYF
TGTGCCAGCAGCGTGGGGCGACTAGCGTTTTCCGAGCAGTACTTC
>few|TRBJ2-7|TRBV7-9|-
CASSLEEASYEQYF
TGTGCCAGCAGCTTAGAAGAGGCTAGCTACGAGCAGTACTTC
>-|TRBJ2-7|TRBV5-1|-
CASSFTSGGALYEQYF
TGCGCCAGCAGCTTCACCTCGGGGGGCGCCCTATACGAGCAGTACTTC
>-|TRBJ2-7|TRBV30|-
CAWYTQGLGEQYF
TGTGCCTGGTATACACAGGGCCTAGGAGAGCAGTACTTC
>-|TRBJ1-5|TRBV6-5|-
CASSYSRSTMPQHF
TGTGCCAGCAGTTACTCTCGGTCTACGATGCCCCAGCATTTT
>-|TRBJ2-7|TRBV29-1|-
CSAGQFRDYEQYF
TGCAGCGCAGGACAGTTCCGAGACTACGAGCAGTACTTC
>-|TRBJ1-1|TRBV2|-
CASSSGGRAFF
TGTGCCAGCAGTAGCGGGGGTAGAGCTTTCTTT
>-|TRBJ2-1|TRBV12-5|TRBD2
CASGLGAGGRPYNEQFF
TGTGCTAGTGGTTTGGGAGCGGGAGGACGCCCCTACAATGAGCAGTTCTTC
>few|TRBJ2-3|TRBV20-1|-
CSAGRTDTQYF
TGCAGTGCTGGGCGCACAGATACGCAGTATTTT
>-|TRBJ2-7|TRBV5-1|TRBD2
CASSPPGRVEQYF
TGCGCCAGCAGCCCGCCGGGGAGGGTCGAGCAGTACTTC
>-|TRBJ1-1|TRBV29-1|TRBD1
CSVAGQENTEAFF
TGCAGCGTTGCGGGACAGGAGAACACTGAAGCTTTCTTT
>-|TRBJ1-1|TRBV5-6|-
CASSWTPGGEAFF
TGTGCCAGCAGCTGGACCCCCGGAGGAGAAGCTTTCTTT
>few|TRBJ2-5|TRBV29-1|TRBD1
CSAGQVQETQYF
TGCAGCGCGGGACAGGTACAAGAGACCCAGTACTTC
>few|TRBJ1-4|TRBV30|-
CAWRGVPNEKLFF
TGTGCCTGGAGAGGGGTCCCTAATGAAAAACTGTTTTTT
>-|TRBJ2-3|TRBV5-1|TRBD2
CASSLGLAGTDTQYF
TGCGCCAGCAGCTTGGGACTAGCGGGGACAGATACGCAGTATTTT
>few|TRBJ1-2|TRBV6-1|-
CASRTSGRTNYGYTF
TGTGCCAGCAGGACCTCTGGGAGGACTAACTATGGCTACACCTTC
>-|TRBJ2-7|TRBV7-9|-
CASSPNSYEQYF
TGTGCCAGCAGCCCCAACTCCTACGAGCAGTACTTC
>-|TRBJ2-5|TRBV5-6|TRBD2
CASSSTAGGRETQYF
TGTGCCAGCAGCTCCACCGCGGGGGGCAGAGAGACCCAGTACTTC
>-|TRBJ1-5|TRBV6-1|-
CASSEHRVQPQHF
TGTGCCAGCAGTGAACACAGGGTTCAGCCCCAGCATTTT
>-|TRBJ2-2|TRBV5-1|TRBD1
CASSNDRGTGELFF
TGCGCCAGCAGCAACGACAGGGGCACCGGGGAGCTGTTTTTT